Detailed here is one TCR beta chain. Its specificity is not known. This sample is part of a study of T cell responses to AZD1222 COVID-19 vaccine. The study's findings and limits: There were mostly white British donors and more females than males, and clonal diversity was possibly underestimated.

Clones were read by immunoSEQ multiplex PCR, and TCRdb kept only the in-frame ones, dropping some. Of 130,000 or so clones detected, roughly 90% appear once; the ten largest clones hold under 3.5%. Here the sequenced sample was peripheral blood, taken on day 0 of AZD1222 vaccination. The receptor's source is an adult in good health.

The CDR3 is CASSLYVGWGYNEQFF. The CDR3 DNA follows: TGTGCCAGCAGTTTATATGTTGGGTGGGGATACAATGAGCAGTTCTTC. The V call is TRBV27, the J call TRBJ2-1; D is ambiguous. The CDR3 length is 16 residues. Trimming took 1 base from V and 4 from J, leaving 14 bases between them. Germline V lookup: CDR1 MNHEY, CDR2 SMNVEV (reference sequence).